These T cell receptor beta chains were read from a single sample in a study of blood T cells in healthy people across ages. TCRdb recomputed calls from the 5' RACE reads with MiXCR, one row per CDR3 protein. Among 1 million or so distinct CDR3 sequences listed, under 30% were seen once. The same data also went into a second study, on T cells of mothers and their children.

Sequenced sample: blood. These receptors were obtained from a girl under 10 years old in good health. CDR3s include the opening cysteine and the closing phenylalanine or tryptophan. Clone size, where shown, is once, few, many, or a class for clones that have expanded.

clone size: few
V gene: TRBV4-1
CDR3 length: 14
J gene: TRBJ1-2
CDR3 protein: CASSGDRALYGYTF

clone size: few
V gene: TRBV5-1
CDR3 length: 15
J gene: TRBJ2-7
CDR3 protein: CASSLDTGVAYEQYF

clone size: few
V gene: TRBV29-1
CDR3 length: 13
J gene: TRBJ1-1
CDR3 protein: CSAPVPPSTEAFF

clone size: .
V gene: TRBV5-4
CDR3 length: 14
J gene: TRBJ2-1
CDR3 protein: CASMGTGGYNEQFF

clone size: .
V gene: TRBV5-1
CDR3 length: 15
J gene: TRBJ1-2
CDR3 protein: CASSFLGQTNYGYTF

clone size: few
V gene: TRBV29-1
CDR3 length: 14
J gene: TRBJ1-2
CDR3 protein: CSVVVTAEHYGYTF

clone size: .
V gene: TRBV29-1
CDR3 length: 12
J gene: TRBJ2-5
CDR3 protein: CSWGGSGETQYF

clone size: .
V gene: TRBV12-3/TRBV12-4
CDR3 length: 16
J gene: TRBJ1-3
CDR3 protein: CASYIWKGRSGNTIYF

clone size: .
V gene: TRBV27
CDR3 length: 16
J gene: TRBJ2-1
CDR3 protein: CASSFFRAATSFGQFF

clone size: few
V gene: TRBV7-8
CDR3 length: 15
J gene: TRBJ2-2
CDR3 protein: CASSARTGSTGELFF

clone size: .
V gene: TRBV6-6
CDR3 length: 13
J gene: TRBJ1-2
CDR3 protein: CASRRGQLYGYTF

clone size: .
V gene: TRBV6-1
CDR3 length: 15
J gene: TRBJ2-1
CDR3 protein: CASRRETGGFNEQFF

clone size: few
V gene: TRBV4-3
CDR3 length: 15
J gene: TRBJ2-1
CDR3 protein: CASSQESGGANEQFF

clone size: .
V gene: TRBV5-1
CDR3 length: 13
J gene: TRBJ2-1
CDR3 protein: CASGSGRQNEQFF

clone size: .
V gene: TRBV29-1
CDR3 length: 13
J gene: TRBJ2-3
CDR3 protein: CSAFGWSTDTQYF

clone size: .
V gene: TRBV5-6
CDR3 length: 14
J gene: TRBJ1-4
CDR3 protein: CASSLPKHREKLFF

clone size: .
V gene: TRBV3-1
CDR3 length: 15
J gene: TRBJ2-3
CDR3 protein: CASSSRGGPTDTQYF

clone size: .
V gene: TRBV7-3
CDR3 length: 15
J gene: TRBJ2-5
CDR3 protein: CASSPGQGEPQTQYF

clone size: .
V gene: TRBV7-8
CDR3 length: 15
J gene: TRBJ2-3
CDR3 protein: CASSRGAGGPDTQYF

clone size: once
V gene: TRBV7-2
CDR3 length: 17
J gene: TRBJ2-5
CDR3 protein: CASSQVWRGDNQETQYF

clone size: .
V gene: TRBV7-2
CDR3 length: 15
J gene: TRBJ1-1
CDR3 protein: CASSLVAWMDTEAFF

clone size: .
V gene: TRBV24-1
CDR3 length: 16
J gene: .
CDR3 protein: CATSGPLAGGRVEQFF

clone size: few
V gene: TRBV19
CDR3 length: 14
J gene: TRBJ1-4
CDR3 protein: CASSIDGINEKLFF

clone size: few
V gene: TRBV7-3
CDR3 length: 14
J gene: TRBJ2-2
CDR3 protein: CASSLGLVLRELFF

clone size: few
V gene: TRBV12-5
CDR3 length: 16
J gene: TRBJ2-7
CDR3 protein: CASGFGKPEGSYEQYF

clone size: .
V gene: TRBV7-3
CDR3 length: 13
J gene: TRBJ2-3
CDR3 protein: CASSMTGRDTQYF

clone size: .
V gene: TRBV3-1
CDR3 length: 15
J gene: .
CDR3 protein: CASSTRGRIYNEQFF

clone size: .
V gene: TRBV20-1
CDR3 length: 12
J gene: TRBJ1-1
CDR3 protein: CSATTSGTEAFF

clone size: .
V gene: TRBV5-5
CDR3 length: 11
J gene: TRBJ2-5
CDR3 protein: CASSLEGEPRF

clone size: few
V gene: TRBV7-9
CDR3 length: 11
J gene: TRBJ2-7
CDR3 protein: CATTLAYEQYF

clone size: .
V gene: TRBV24-1
CDR3 length: 12
J gene: TRBJ2-7
CDR3 protein: CATSDGTYEQYF

clone size: .
V gene: TRBV5-1
CDR3 length: 14
J gene: TRBJ2-1
CDR3 protein: CASSPWSQVDEQFF

clone size: many
V gene: TRBV6-1
CDR3 length: 18
J gene: TRBJ2-1
CDR3 protein: CASRTQGARLGSYNEQFF

clone size: .
V gene: TRBV20-1
CDR3 length: 16
J gene: TRBJ1-1
CDR3 protein: CSARDFDSWGDTEAFF

clone size: .
V gene: TRBV7-2
CDR3 length: 15
J gene: TRBJ1-6
CDR3 protein: CASSSLDRDGVPLHF

clone size: .
V gene: TRBV10-2
CDR3 length: 11
J gene: TRBJ2-1
CDR3 protein: CTSRAGWEQFF

clone size: .
V gene: TRBV7-2
CDR3 length: 16
J gene: TRBJ2-5
CDR3 protein: CASSPVLRAGGETQYF

clone size: .
V gene: TRBV20-1
CDR3 length: 14
J gene: TRBJ2-1
CDR3 protein: CSALADSSYNEQFF

clone size: .
V gene: TRBV10-3
CDR3 length: 16
J gene: .
CDR3 protein: CAISEGRDRVSNEQFF

clone size: few
V gene: TRBV27
CDR3 length: 11
J gene: .
CDR3 protein: CASIYGNEQFF

clone size: .
V gene: TRBV29-1
CDR3 length: 13
J gene: .
CDR3 protein: CSATGYSTYEQYF